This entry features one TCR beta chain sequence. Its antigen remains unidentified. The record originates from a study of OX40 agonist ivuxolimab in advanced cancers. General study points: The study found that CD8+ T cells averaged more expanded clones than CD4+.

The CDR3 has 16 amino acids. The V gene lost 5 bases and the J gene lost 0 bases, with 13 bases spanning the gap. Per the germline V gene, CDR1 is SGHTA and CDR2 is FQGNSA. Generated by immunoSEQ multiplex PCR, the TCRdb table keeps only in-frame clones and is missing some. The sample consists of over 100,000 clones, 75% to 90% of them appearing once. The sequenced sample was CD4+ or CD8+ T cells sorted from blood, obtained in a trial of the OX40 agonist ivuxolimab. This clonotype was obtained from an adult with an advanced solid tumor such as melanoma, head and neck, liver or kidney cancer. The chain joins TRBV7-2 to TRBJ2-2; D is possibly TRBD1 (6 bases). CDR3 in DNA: TGTGCCAGCAGCCGGAGACAGGTAGCGAACACCGGGGAGCTGTTTTTT. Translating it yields CASSRRQVANTGELFF.